This paragraph covers one TCR beta chain sequence. Its antigen is not identified. Enrollment shut out patients with autoimmune disease history or systemic immunosuppression. Generated by immunoSEQ multiplex PCR, the TCRdb table keeps only in-frame clones and is missing some. The sample includes 80,000 to 85,000 clones, more than 70% of them seen just once. With 0 bases removed from V and 13 bases from J, the gap between germline ends came to 12 bases. This CDR3 comprises 11 residues. Germline V gene data show CDR1 as DFQATT and CDR2 as SNEGSKA (reference sequence). These data come from a study of OX40 agonist ivuxolimab in advanced cancers. Turning to the study itself: A history of anti-PD-1, anti-PD-L1 or anti-CTLA-4 therapy was acceptable, and approximately 39% had some.

Notes on the study in general: At 0.1 to 3.0 mg/kg and by week 6, clonal expansion occurred in CD4+ and CD8+ blood T cells. Compared with CD4+, CD8+ T cells on average had more expanded clones.

The source of this sequence is an adult with an advanced solid tumor such as melanoma, head and neck, liver or kidney cancer. Specimen: CD4+ or CD8+ T cells sorted from blood, collected in a trial of the OX40 agonist ivuxolimab. The V gene is TRBV20-1, the J gene TRBJ1-2; unclear D gene. CDR3 region: CSARDRLMATF. The CDR3 nucleotides are TGCAGTGCTAGAGATCGATTAATGGCCACCTTC.